Following are 7 T cell receptor beta chains from one sample sequenced in a study of regulatory T cells in long-lasting Graves disease (TCRdb year 2021). Read against the paper, the sample's time point label means: persistent/refractory GD, antithyroid drugs over 5 years with positive TRAb. RNA was extracted from PBMCs in TRIzol for both TCR sequencing and RNA sequencing. Libraries were constructed by multiplex PCR. Sequencing took place on an Illumina HiSeq 4000. TCR beta libraries were built with iRepertoire HTBI primers and Arm-PCR amplification of CDR3 regions. TCRdb reprocessed the public reads (quality trimming at Q25 with fastp, clone calling with MiXCR) and kept in-frame beta chains. Identical CDR3 proteins give one entry, which carries the most common genes and DNA. The sample profile shows some 450,000 distinct CDR3 sequences; less than 25% of them were found once. The ten top clones hold approximately 28% of the sample.

The sequences come from peripheral blood mononuclear cells (PBMCs), collected when the disease was refractory, from a patient treated with antithyroid drugs. The receptors were gathered from a female donor with Graves disease.

This clonotype was recorded many times. The rearrangement links TRBV20-1 to TRBJ2-4; no clear D gene. V dropped 3 bases and J dropped 0 bases, with 6 bases sitting between them. Germline values: CDR1 DFQATT, CDR2 SNEGSKA (reference sequence). The CDR3 is made up of 13 amino acids. The CDR3: CSASSAAKNIQYF. In nucleotides, the CDR3 is TGCAGTGCTAGTTCCGCAGCCAAAAACATTCAGTACTTC.

This clonotype was detected ten times or more. The chain uses TRBV29-1 and TRBJ1-2, with unresolved D. Germline CDR1 reads SQVTM; CDR2 reads ANQGSEA. V was clipped by 7 bases and J by 7 bases, with 22 bases between them. The CDR3 has 14 amino acids. CDR3: CSGILMGREAGYTF. The CDR3 DNA reads as TGCAGCGGCATTTTGATGGGTAGGGAGGCTGGCTACACCTTC.

V is TRBV6-2 or TRBV6-3 and J is TRBJ2-2, with D uncertain. The V gene's germline CDR1 is MNHEY and CDR2 SVGEGT. The ends were cut back, 1 base at V and 2 bases at J, with 2 bases in the middle. This CDR3 spans 13 amino acids. The CDR3 coding sequence is TGTGCCAGCAGTTACTTTAACACCGGGGAGCTGTTTTTT. The encoded protein is CASSYFNTGELFF.

The chain has TRBV27 and TRBJ2-1; 7 nucleotides agree with TRBD2. Trimming took 6 bases from V and 4 from J; bases not matched to a gene: 9. CDR1 and CDR2 (germline): MNHEY, SMNVEV (reference sequence). The length of the CDR3 is 15 residues. CDR3 coding DNA: TGTGCCAGCAGCCGATCGGGAGGCCCGTACAATGAGCAGTTCTTC. This encodes CASSRSGGPYNEQFF.

The genes are TRBV7-9 and TRBJ1-2; the match to TRBD1 covers 7 bases. Germline CDR1 SEHNR, CDR2 FQNEAQ (reference sequence). This CDR3 is built from 18 residues. After removal of 0 bases from V and 2 bases from J, the junction contained 12 bases not matched to a gene. The CDR3 bases are TGTGCCAGCAGCTTAGCGAACAGGGGCATTGGTTTCAACTATGGCTACACCTTC. Translated: CASSLANRGIGFNYGYTF.

This clonotype was observed at least ten times. The V call is TRBV6-4, the J call TRBJ2-2; D remains unclear. Germline assignment: CDR1 MRHNA and CDR2 SNTAGT. V shed 5 bases and J shed 4 bases, with 17 bases lying between them. The CDR3 spans 16 residues. CDR3 bases: TGTGCCAGCAGTCCTGGGTCCGATCTCGGCACCGGGGAGCTGTTTTTT. Amino acid sequence: CASSPGSDLGTGELFF.

V and J are TRBV20-1 and TRBJ1-2; no clear D. V was shortened by 4 bases and J by 4 bases, with 16 bases between the two germline ends. The germline CDR1 and CDR2 sequences are DFQATT and SNEGSKA (reference sequence). This CDR3 has 14 residues. DNA for the CDR3: TGCAGTGCTACCCATGGACGGGAACTCTATGGCTACACCTTC. Its translation: CSATHGRELYGYTF.